The clone carrying this T cell receptor (beta chain) has a handful of counts. The data were taken from a study of blood T cell repertoires in COVID-19. Study-level information: Samples came from the United States, Italy and Spain, spanning acute and convalescent COVID-19. The cDNA or gDNA used as material had been derived from T cells, B-cell-depleted T cells, or PBMCs.

CDR3 length: 17 amino acids. Germline-derived CDR1 and CDR2 are LGHNA and YSLEER. With V trimmed by 1 base and J by 9 bases, 12 bases remained unmatched. Original processing notes: By means of reference gene primer amplification, nucleated cell counts were estimated. Measured with immunoSEQ multiplex PCR; TCRdb has only the in-frame clones, and not every one. V and J calls and clone size are given by that table; D and trimming were obtained from the DNA. The sample contains about 83,000 clones, 86% of which appear only once. The TCR originated in a man aged 50-59 years with active COVID-19. Source material: peripheral blood. V and J are TRBV4-3 and TRBJ1-6; 7 bases fit TRBD1. The DNA of the CDR3 is TGCGCCAGCAGCCAAGCCATCCGGAGGGGGCTTGGTTCACCCCTCCACTTT. Residues: CASSQAIRRGLGSPLHF.